A selection of T cell receptor beta chains follows, all from one sample in a study of blood T cell repertoires in COVID-19. Profiling relied on immunoSEQ multiplex PCR, and the TCRdb table lists in-frame clones only, not all of them. The data contain some 340,000 clones, 85% to 95% of them singletons. Sequencing was carried out using PBMCs or T cells enriched from blood (not recorded which). Receptors were obtained from a woman aged 30 to 39 who had been exposed to COVID-19. Each CDR3 is given with its conserved first and last residue. The order of the fields is CDR3 length, V gene, D gene, J gene, clone size, CDR3 protein, CDR3 DNA. The D gene is left open where the match is weak. The size field is filled for only some rows; it gives once, few, many or a size class.

14,TRBV7-2,TRBD1,TRBJ2-7,once,CASSSGTGDYEQYF,TGTGCCAGCAGCTCGGGGACAGGGGACTACGAGCAGTACTTC
16,TRBV6-5,.,TRBJ1-6,.,CASSYQGSSYNSPLHF,TGTGCCAGCAGTTACCAAGGGAGCTCCTATAATTCACCCCTCCACTTT
15,TRBV7-2,.,TRBJ2-7,.,CASSPRLRRGDEQYF,TGTGCCAGCAGCCCACGGCTCAGGCGCGGGGACGAGCAGTACTTC
12,TRBV28,TRBD1,TRBJ2-7,.,CASSRTGYEQYF,TGTGCCAGCAGTCGGACAGGTTACGAGCAGTACTTC
14,TRBV6-5,.,TRBJ1-5,once,CASNRRFGNQPQHF,TGTGCCAGCAACCGGAGGTTCGGCAATCAGCCCCAGCATTTT
19,TRBV18,TRBD2,TRBJ2-1,.,CASSPNSGGEMSSYNEQFF,TGTGCCAGCTCACCAAATAGCGGGGGGGAGATGAGCTCCTACAATGAGCAGTTCTTC
15,TRBV2,.,TRBJ2-7,.,CASAPPEGFNYEQYF,TGTGCCAGCGCCCCACCGGAGGGGTTTAACTACGAGCAGTACTTC
20,TRBV9,TRBD2,TRBJ2-3,.,CASSPGLAGGLRIGTDTQYF,TGTGCCAGCAGTCCAGGACTAGCGGGGGGGCTCCGAATCGGCACAGATACGCAGTATTTT
15,TRBV7-2,TRBD1,TRBJ1-2,.,CASSPRPNRGHGYTF,TGTGCCAGCAGCCCCCGGCCGAATAGGGGGCATGGCTACACCTTC
16,TRBV7-9,TRBD2,TRBJ2-7,few,CASSALTLAVPYEQYF,TGTGCCAGCAGCGCCCTGACACTAGCGGTTCCCTACGAGCAGTACTTC
18,TRBV27,.,TRBJ1-2,.,CASSHDSDPTGPNYGYTF,TGTGCCAGCAGCCATGACAGCGACCCAACGGGTCCCAACTATGGCTACACCTTC
14,TRBV7-9,TRBD1,TRBJ1-2,.,CASSSTGANYGYTF,TGTGCCAGCAGCTCGACAGGGGCTAACTATGGCTACACCTTC
15,TRBV4-2,TRBD1,TRBJ1-1,few,CASSQDDRGNTEAFF,TGTGCCAGCAGCCAAGATGACAGGGGGAACACTGAAGCTTTCTTT
16,TRBV7-2,TRBD1,TRBJ2-7,once,CASSVTGTGEAYEQYF,TGTGCCAGCAGCGTAACGGGGACAGGGGAAGCCTACGAGCAGTACTTC
16,TRBV19,.,TRBJ1-5,.,CASTFLPGGSNQPQHF,TGTGCCAGTACTTTTCTCCCCGGGGGGAGCAATCAGCCCCAGCATTTT
14,TRBV5-1,.,TRBJ1-2,.,CASGETQGNYGYTF,TGCGCCAGCGGGGAAACCCAGGGGAACTATGGCTACACCTTC
16,TRBV11-2,TRBD2,TRBJ2-7,.,CASSLVGAGTLYEQYF,TGTGCCAGCAGCTTAGTGGGAGCGGGGACTCTCTACGAGCAGTACTTC
15,TRBV15,.,TRBJ1-2,once,CATSSLSQGNYGYTF,TGTGCCACCAGCAGTCTCTCTCAGGGAAACTATGGCTACACCTTC
16,TRBV9,TRBD1,TRBJ1-1,few,CASSAGTGTMNTEAFF,TGTGCCAGCAGCGCCGGGACAGGGACCATGAACACTGAAGCTTTCTTT
15,TRBV7-9,TRBD1,TRBJ1-4,.,CASSLDRTGGEKLFF,TGTGCCAGCAGCTTAGACAGGACAGGGGGCGAAAAACTGTTTTTT
13,TRBV29-1,.,TRBJ1-1,.,CSVALLVRDEAFF,TGCAGCGTGGCGTTGCTTGTCAGGGATGAAGCTTTCTTT
16,TRBV7-8,.,TRBJ1-1,once,CASSLKFPPVNTEAFF,TGTGCCAGCAGCTTAAAGTTCCCTCCGGTGAACACTGAAGCTTTCTTT
16,TRBV3-1/TRBV3-2,TRBD1,TRBJ1-2,.,CASSQYRQGKKDGYTF,TGTGCCAGCAGCCAATACCGACAGGGGAAGAAGGATGGCTACACCTTC
15,TRBV5-1,.,TRBJ1-2,.,CASSLAAGTNYGYTF,TGCGCCAGCAGCTTGGCGGCGGGCACTAACTATGGCTACACCTTC
16,TRBV9,TRBD1,TRBJ2-7,.,CASSVTSTGGIHEQYF,TGTGCCAGCAGCGTGACGAGTACAGGGGGCATCCACGAGCAGTACTTC
14,TRBV6-5,TRBD1,TRBJ1-4,.,CASSPLRDSEKLFF,TGTGCCAGCAGCCCCCTCCGGGACAGTGAAAAACTGTTTTTT
17,TRBV4-1,.,TRBJ1-6,.,CASSQDPRAGYNSPLHF,TGCGCCAGCAGCCAAGACCCCAGGGCGGGATATAATTCACCCCTCCACTTT
17,TRBV2,TRBD1,TRBJ1-4,once,CASRLQNRGLINEKLFF,TGTGCCAGCAGACTCCAAAACAGGGGTTTAATTAATGAAAAACTGTTTTTT
14,TRBV6-4,.,TRBJ2-2,.,CASSDGHFTGELFF,TGTGCCAGCAGTGACGGACATTTCACCGGGGAGCTGTTTTTT
16,TRBV5-6,.,TRBJ2-3,.,CASSLAMGARGDTQYF,TGTGCCAGCAGCTTGGCCATGGGGGCCCGGGGAGATACGCAGTATTTT
12,TRBV2,.,TRBJ2-7,.,CASSGTGYEQYF,TGTGCCAGCAGTGGTACAGGGTACGAGCAGTACTTC
16,TRBV2,.,TRBJ1-6,.,CASSAWGEALNSPLHF,TGTGCCAGCAGCGCGTGGGGCGAAGCTCTTAATTCACCCCTCCACTTT
13,TRBV9,TRBD1,TRBJ1-2,.,CASRGGQDYGYTF,TGTGCCAGCAGAGGGGGACAGGACTATGGCTACACCTTC
13,TRBV5-6,.,TRBJ1-4,.,CASRNGGGEKLFF,TGTGCCAGCAGGAACGGGGGAGGCGAAAAACTGTTTTTT
12,TRBV12-3/TRBV12-4,.,TRBJ1-1,.,CASTMGARETFF,TGTGCCAGCACTATGGGGGCGAGGGAGACTTTCTTT
13,TRBV29-1,.,TRBJ1-1,.,CSVELILNTEAFF,TGCAGCGTTGAACTTATCTTGAACACTGAAGCTTTCTTT
14,TRBV11-2,TRBD2,TRBJ2-7,.,CASSLDWTSGEQYF,TGTGCCAGCAGCTTAGATTGGACTAGCGGCGAGCAGTACTTC
16,TRBV19,TRBD1,TRBJ1-5,.,CASSNTGVSGNQPQHF,TGTGCCAGTAGCAACACAGGGGTTTCGGGCAATCAGCCCCAGCATTTT
12,TRBV7-9,.,TRBJ2-7,once,CASSPAGSEQYF,TGTGCCAGCAGCCCCGCGGGGTCCGAGCAGTACTTC
11,TRBV7-6,.,TRBJ2-3,.,CASSLTDTQYF,TGTGCCAGCAGCCTCACAGATACGCAGTATTTT
14,TRBV4-1,TRBD1,TRBJ1-1,.,CASSQVDRDTEAFF,TGCGCCAGCAGCCAAGTCGACAGGGACACTGAAGCTTTCTTT
15,TRBV7-9,.,TRBJ1-4,.,CASSSVQGTNEKLFF,TGTGCCAGCAGCTCGGTCCAGGGGACTAATGAAAAACTGTTTTTT
15,TRBV9,.,TRBJ2-1,few,CASSVGGGVRGEQFF,TGTGCCAGCAGCGTAGGAGGGGGGGTACGCGGCGAGCAGTTCTTC
15,TRBV6-2/TRBV6-3,.,TRBJ2-5,.,CASSHPVVSRETQYF,TGTGCCAGCAGCCACCCGGTGGTATCGCGAGAGACCCAGTACTTC